Below are 20 T cell receptor beta chains sequenced from a single sample in a study of T cell responses to AZD1222 COVID-19 vaccine. TCRdb's copy holds only in-frame clones and misses some; the assay was immunoSEQ multiplex PCR. The repertoire has 65,000 to 95,000 clones, around 83% of them found once; the top ten carry about 13%. The sample here was peripheral blood, taken on day 0 of AZD1222 vaccination. These receptors were taken from an adult in good health.

V is TRBV4-1 and J is TRBJ2-2, with TRBD1 as a possible D gene (5 bases). The CDR3 sequence is 16 residues long. V lost 5 bases, J lost 4 bases, and 17 bases lay in between. Germline CDR1 and CDR2: MGHRA and YSYEKL. The DNA for the CDR3 is TGCGCCAGCAGCTATGCTATAGGGGCTTTCACCGGGGAGCTGTTTTTT. It yields the protein CASSYAIGAFTGELFF.

The chain uses TRBV6-5 and TRBJ2-7, with 10 bases fitting TRBD2. Germline CDR1 reads MNHEY; CDR2 reads SVGAGI. The CDR3 has 14 residues. J lost 6 bases, V lost 5 bases, and 7 bases had no gene match. The CDR3 sequence: CASSHSGGAGEQYF. In DNA form, the CDR3 reads TGTGCCAGCAGTCACAGCGGGGGGGCCGGCGAGCAGTACTTC.

The V and J genes are TRBV5-4 and TRBJ1-1; 7 bases map to TRBD1. With V trimmed by 2 bases and J by 3 bases, 4 bases remained unmatched. The germline V gene encodes CDR1 SGHNT and CDR2 YYREEE (reference sequence). The CDR3 consists of 14 residues. Written as DNA, the CDR3 is TGTGCCAGCAGCTTCAACAGGGGTGACACTGAAGCTTTCTTT. This translates into CASSFNRGDTEAFF. The full variable domain, rest sourced from reference TRBV5-4 and TRBJ1-1, is ETGVTQSPTHLIKTRGQQVTLRCSSQSGHNTVSWYQQALGQGPQFIFQYYREEENGRGNFPPRFSGLQFPNYSSELNVNALELDDSALYLCASSFNRGDTEAFFGQGTRLTVV.

This sequence joins TRBV27 and TRBJ1-3; tentative D call: TRBD1 (5 bases). Per the germline V gene, CDR1 is MNHEY and CDR2 is SMNVEV (reference sequence). Trimming removed 7 bases from V and 3 bases from J, with 16 bases in between. The CDR3 runs to 15 residues. The CDR3 spells CASKPGTDFGNTIYF. For the CDR3, the DNA is TGTGCCAGCAAGCCCGGGACTGACTTTGGAAACACCATATATTTT.

V gene TRBV7-2 combines with J gene TRBJ1-2; D perhaps matches TRBD1 (5 bases). The CDR3 has 13 residues. Germline loops: CDR1 SGHTA, CDR2 FQGNSA. The V end lost 5 bases, the J end lost 6 bases, and 13 bases lay between the germline ends. This chain's CDR3 is CASSPRTGDGYTF. CDR3 sequence (DNA): TGTGCCAGCAGCCCTCGAACGGGGGATGGCTACACCTTC. Drawing the rest from reference TRBV7-2 and TRBJ1-2, the complete variable domain is GAGVSQSPSNKVTEKGKDVELRCDPISGHTALYWYRQSLGQGLEFLIYFQGNSAPDKSGLPSDRFSAERTGGSVSTLTIQRTQQEDSAVYLCASSPRTGDGYTFGSGTRLTVV.

V usage is TRBV12-3 or TRBV12-4 and J usage is TRBJ2-6; D uncertain. V dropped 7 bases and J dropped 3 bases, with 7 bases sitting between them. CDR3 length equals 13 residues. In DNA form, the CDR3 reads TGTGCCAGCATTAAGAATGGGGCCAACGTCCTGACTTTC. This gives the protein CASIKNGANVLTF.

The rearrangement uses TRBV15 and TRBJ2-1; 10 bases are shared with TRBD2. CDR1 LNHNV and CDR2 YYDKDF come from the germline V gene (reference sequence). With 5 bases clipped from V and 4 bases from J, the junction kept 8 bases outside the gene matches. The CDR3 runs to 16 residues. The CDR3 spells CATSPRQRGGYNEQFF. The DNA for the CDR3 is TGTGCCACCAGCCCAAGGCAGCGGGGGGGATACAATGAGCAGTTCTTC. Supplemented by reference TRBV15 and TRBJ2-1, the full variable domain reads DAMVIQNPRYQVTQFGKPVTLSCSQTLNHNVMYWYQQKSSQAPKLLFHYYDKDFNNEADTPDNFQSRRPNTSFCFLDIRSPGLGDTAMYLCATSPRQRGGYNEQFFGPGTRLTVL.

V and J are TRBV7-9 and TRBJ1-2; no reliable D call. From germline, CDR1 is SEHNR and CDR2 FQNEAQ (reference sequence). The CDR3 length is 14 residues. V lost 5 bases, J lost 4 bases, and 14 bases lay in between. In DNA, the CDR3 is TGTGCCAGCAGCCCCCCTGTAGCAGCCTATGGCTACACCTTC. This gives the protein CASSPPVAAYGYTF.

The V call is TRBV11-3, the J call TRBJ1-1; D is undetermined. The V gene lost 0 bases and the J gene lost 3 bases, with 5 bases spanning the gap. Germline values: CDR1 SGHNT, CDR2 YENEEA. This CDR3 comprises 13 residues. The CDR3, as DNA: TGTGCCAGCAGCTTAGAACGGGACACTGAAGCTTTCTTT. This translates into CASSLERDTEAFF.

The V call is TRBV28, the J call TRBJ2-4; no clear D. This CDR3 has 15 residues. Germline V gene lookup returns CDR1 MDHEN and CDR2 SYDVKM. V gave up 3 bases and J gave up 0 bases, with 9 bases separating them. CDR3 sequence (DNA): TGTGCCAGCAGTTTGGGCAGTATAGCCAAAAACATTCAGTACTTC. As protein: CASSLGSIAKNIQYF.

The chain is built from TRBV5-4 and TRBJ1-2; D call uncertain. CDR1 is SGHNT and CDR2 is YYREEE in the germline V gene (reference sequence). The V end lost 0 bases, the J end lost 1 base, and 4 bases lay between the germline ends. The CDR3 loop spans 13 amino acids. CDR3 sequence: CASSLVDNYGYTF. The CDR3 DNA sequence: TGTGCCAGCAGCTTGGTGGATAACTATGGCTACACCTTC.

DNA of the CDR3: TGTGCCAGCAGTACCCCGATGTCTAGGAGGGCCCAGTACTTC. Its protein is CASSTPMSRRAQYF. The rearrangement uses TRBV5-6 and TRBJ2-5, with D possibly matching TRBD2 (6 bases). The CDR3 sequence is 14 residues long. CDR1 and CDR2 (germline): SGHDT, YYEEEE. V was pared by 5 bases and J by 9 bases, with 20 bases between.

The chain uses TRBV24-1 and TRBJ2-7; D could derive from TRBD1 or TRBD2 (5 bases each). The germline gives CDR1 KGHDR, CDR2 SFDVKD. The CDR3 runs to 17 residues. V gave up 5 bases and J gave up 0 bases, with 19 bases separating them. The CDR3, as DNA: TGTGCCACCAGTGCTCCCCTTGGGGCAGGGAGCTCCTACGAGCAGTACTTC. Protein: CATSAPLGAGSSYEQYF.

The rearrangement links TRBV6-5 to TRBJ1-1; D is possibly TRBD1 (6 bases). The CDR3 sequence is 14 residues long. Germline loops: CDR1 MNHEY, CDR2 SVGAGI. V lost 9 bases and J 1 base, leaving 15 bases between the germline ends. The CDR3 protein is CARPPGQQNTEAFF. The CDR3 region has the DNA TGTGCCAGACCCCCGGGACAACAGAACACTGAAGCTTTCTTT.

The chain combines TRBV24-1 with TRBJ2-3; D gene uncertain. The CDR3 has 12 amino acids. The V and J ends lost 8 bases and 9 bases respectively, with 14 bases between them. The germline V gene has CDR1 KGHDR and CDR2 SFDVKD. CDR3 sequence reads: CATNGGERTQYF. In DNA, the CDR3 is TGTGCCACCAACGGTGGTGAGAGGACGCAGTATTTT.

The V call is TRBV5-6, the J call TRBJ2-3; 9 nucleotides align to TRBD2. Trimming removed 7 bases from V and 6 bases from J; junction bases left unmatched: 3. CDR1 and CDR2 (germline): SGHDT, YYEEEE. The CDR3 is 12 residues long. CDR3 coding DNA: TGTGCCAGCCGACTAGCGGCCGATACGCAGTATTTT. Its protein is CASRLAADTQYF.

V is TRBV6-2 or TRBV6-3 and J is TRBJ2-7; D is perhaps TRBD1 or TRBD2 (6 bases each). V was shortened by 0 bases and J by 4 bases, with 13 bases between the two germline ends. This CDR3 is built from 15 residues. The germline CDR1 and CDR2 sequences are MNHEY and SVGEGT. Written as DNA, the CDR3 is TGTGCCAGCAGTTACTCGACGGGGGCCATATACGAGCAGTACTTC. Translating it yields CASSYSTGAIYEQYF.

V gene TRBV27 combines with J gene TRBJ2-1, with D tentatively TRBD1 or TRBD2 (5 bases each). V lost 7 bases and J lost 11, with 21 bases in between. The germline gives CDR1 MNHEY, CDR2 SMNVEV (reference sequence). The length of the CDR3 is 14 residues. This CDR3 is CASTAYSLGPQQFF. Written as DNA, the CDR3 is TGTGCCAGCACAGCGTATTCTCTGGGACCCCAGCAGTTCTTC.

The chain employs TRBV7-2 and TRBJ1-1; perhaps TRBD1 as D (5 bases). Germline CDR1 is SGHTA and CDR2 is FQGNSA. Trimming removed 4 bases from V and 0 bases from J, with 12 bases in between. CDR3 length equals 15 residues. In DNA form, the CDR3 reads TGTGCCAGCAGCTCCGCGGGACTGGTGAACACTGAAGCTTTCTTT. Translating gives CASSSAGLVNTEAFF.

This clone was seen once. V gene TRBV28 combines with J gene TRBJ1-2, with D hard to call. V was trimmed by 3 bases and J by 4 bases, leaving 9 bases between them. Per germline, CDR1 MDHEN and CDR2 SYDVKM. This CDR3 comprises 13 residues. CDR3 in DNA: TGTGCCAGCAGTTTGTTAGGCGTCTATGGCTACACCTTC. It yields the protein CASSLLGVYGYTF.